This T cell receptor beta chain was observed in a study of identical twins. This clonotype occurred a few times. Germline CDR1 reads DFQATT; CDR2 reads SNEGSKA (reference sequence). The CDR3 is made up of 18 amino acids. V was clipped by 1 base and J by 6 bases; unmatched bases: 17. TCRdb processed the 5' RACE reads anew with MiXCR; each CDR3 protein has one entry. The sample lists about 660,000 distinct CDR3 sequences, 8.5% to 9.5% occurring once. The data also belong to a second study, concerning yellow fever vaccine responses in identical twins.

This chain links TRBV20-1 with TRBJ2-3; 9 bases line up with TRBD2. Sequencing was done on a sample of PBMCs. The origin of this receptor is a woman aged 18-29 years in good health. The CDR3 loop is CSARGPTGAGGSTDTQYF. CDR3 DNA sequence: TGCAGTGCTAGAGGCCCAACTGGGGCGGGAGGGTCAACGGATACGCAGTATTTT.